The 27 T cell receptor beta chains below come from one sample, sequenced in a study of shared clonotypes between healthy human individuals. The repertoire was sequenced with immunoSEQ multiplex PCR; TCRdb's copy has only in-frame clones and lacks some. The sample has roughly 2.1 million clones, about 92% seen once. Naive CD8 cells comprised CD45RO-negative, CCR7-positively selected cells, excluding terminally differentiated effector memory CD45RA+ cells. What was sequenced was naive CD8+ T cells from PBMCs. The receptors were gathered from a man younger than 35 in good health. Some clones in this sample may be carry-over from other donors' samples.

The rearrangement joins TRBV5-4 to TRBJ2-7; D is ambiguous. CDR3 length: 11 residues. V lost 4 bases and J lost 4, with 6 bases in between. Germline loops: CDR1 SGHNT, CDR2 YYREEE (reference sequence). CDR3 coding DNA: TGTGCCAGCAGCCGCGATTACGAGCAGTACTTC. It translates to CASSRDYEQYF.

V is TRBV9 and J is TRBJ2-1; TRBD2 agrees at 15 bases. V was clipped by 4 bases and J by 9 bases; unmatched bases: 8. This CDR3 spans 16 amino acids. Germline CDR1 is SGDLS and CDR2 is YYNGEE. CDR3 in amino acids: CASSIGLAGGPGEQFF. In DNA form, the CDR3 reads TGTGCCAGCAGCATAGGACTAGCGGGAGGGCCGGGTGAGCAGTTCTTC. Supplemented by reference TRBV9 and TRBJ2-1, the full variable domain reads DSGVTQTPKHLITATGQRVTLRCSPRSGDLSVYWYQQSLDQGLQFLIQYYNGEERAKGNILERFSAQQFPDLHSELNLSSLELGDSALYFCASSIGLAGGPGEQFFGPGTRLTVL.

This chain uses TRBV28 with TRBJ2-1, with 14 bases fitting TRBD2. The CDR3 length is 18 residues. Germline CDR1 MDHEN, CDR2 SYDVKM. Trimming took 4 bases from V and 4 from J; bases not matched to a gene: 9. This chain's CDR3 is CASSSIRLAGGRYNEQFF. The CDR3 DNA is TGTGCCAGCAGTTCCATCAGACTAGCGGGAGGGAGGTACAATGAGCAGTTCTTC.

Turning to this clone: This sample includes further DNA sequences coding for the same CDR3. This sequence joins TRBV5-1 and TRBJ2-7, with unresolved D. Germline CDR1 reads SGHRS; CDR2 reads YFSETQ. There are 14 residues in the CDR3. V was shortened by 0 bases and J by 1 base, with 8 bases between the two germline ends. As DNA, the CDR3 is TGCGCCAGCAGCTTGGTGCCAGATTCCTACGAGCAGTACTTC. Protein: CASSLVPDSYEQYF.

Comment on this clone: The sample carries other DNA sequences with the same CDR3. CDR3 coding DNA: TGTGCCAGTAGTATCCGGGACAGGGGTGCAGATACGCAGTATTTT. This gives the protein CASSIRDRGADTQYF. The gene calls are TRBV19 and TRBJ2-3, with 10 bases that match TRBD1. The V segment lost 3 bases and the J segment 4 bases; nucleotides outside the gene matches: 4. Per the germline V gene, CDR1 is LNHDA and CDR2 is SQIVND (reference sequence). CDR3 length equals 15 residues.

The chain uses TRBV25-1 and TRBJ2-1; 7 bases align to TRBD1. V lost 6 bases, J lost 2 bases, and 1 base stayed unmatched. Looked up from germline, CDR1 is MGHDK and CDR2 is SYGVNS. There are 13 residues in the CDR3. This CDR3 reads CASRGTAYNEQFF. CDR3 nucleotides: TGTGCCAGCAGAGGGACAGCCTACAATGAGCAGTTCTTC.

This rearrangement joins TRBV9 to TRBJ2-3; a possible D gene is TRBD1 (5 bases). CDR1 and CDR2 from the germline V gene are SGDLS and YYNGEE. Deletions cut 0 bases from V and 4 bases from J, with 12 bases between. This CDR3 has 15 amino acids. The CDR3 region has the DNA TGTGCCAGCAGCGTAGCGGGCAGGGTCCCAGATACGCAGTATTTT. This codes for CASSVAGRVPDTQYF.

J is TRBJ1-2 and V is TRBV4-1; TRBD1 is a possible D gene (5 bases). V dropped 5 bases and J dropped 2 bases, with 15 bases sitting between them. The CDR3 consists of 15 residues. CDR1 MGHRA and CDR2 YSYEKL come from the germline V gene. CDR3 sequence: CASSITGTPNYGYTF. CDR3 in DNA: TGCGCCAGCAGCATTACCGGGACCCCAAACTATGGCTACACCTTC.

This clone was picked up one time. This chain uses TRBV29-1 with TRBJ2-7; 15 bases agree with TRBD2. The CDR3 covers 17 residues. In germline, CDR1 is SQVTM, CDR2 ANQGSEA. V lost 0 bases, J lost 4 bases, and 7 bases stayed unmatched. The CDR3 bases are TGCAGCGTTGAAGATCTGGGACTAGCGGGAGGTAGTTACGAGCAGTACTTC. It codes for CSVEDLGLAGGSYEQYF.

The chain couples TRBV30 to TRBJ2-6; 8 bases align to TRBD2. V dropped 6 bases and J dropped 12; count of bases not matched to a gene: 7. Germline lookup yields CDR1 GTSNPN and CDR2 SVGIG (reference sequence). The CDR3 is made up of 12 amino acids. As DNA, the CDR3 is TGTGCCTGCCAGCGGGAGTTCGCCGTCCTGACTTTC. As protein: CACQREFAVLTF.

The chain links TRBV5-6 to TRBJ2-1; D remains ambiguous. Trimming cost V 0 bases and J 5 bases, with 15 bases left between them. Germline lookup yields CDR1 SGHDT and CDR2 YYEEEE. The CDR3 has 16 amino acids. The CDR3 spells CASSLAVSFANNEQFF. The CDR3 region has the DNA TGTGCCAGCAGCTTGGCCGTCAGCTTTGCGAACAATGAGCAGTTCTTC. Combining the CDR3 with reference TRBV5-6 and TRBJ2-1 gives the whole variable domain DAGVTQSPTHLIKTRGQQVTLRCSPKSGHDTVSWYQQALGQGPQFIFQYYEEEERQRGNFPDRFSGHQFPNYSSELNVNALLLGDSALYLCASSLAVSFANNEQFFGPGTRLTVL.

V is TRBV28 and J is TRBJ2-3; D is possibly TRBD1 (6 bases). The CDR3 length is 14 residues. Per germline, CDR1 MDHEN and CDR2 SYDVKM. Trimming left V 4 bases short and J 3 bases short, with 11 bases between. CDR3 sequence: CASSWGRGTDTQYF. Written as DNA, the CDR3 is TGTGCCAGCAGTTGGGGCAGGGGAACAGATACGCAGTATTTT.

The chain carries TRBV28 and TRBJ2-7, with 8 bases matching TRBD1. After removal of 6 bases from V and 0 bases from J, the junction contained 7 bases not matched to a gene. The CDR3 loop spans 15 amino acids. Looked up from germline, CDR1 is MDHEN and CDR2 is SYDVKM. The CDR3 reads CASSLTGGYSYEQYF. In DNA, the CDR3 is TGTGCCAGCAGCCTTACAGGGGGATACTCCTACGAGCAGTACTTC.

The rearrangement joins TRBV9 to TRBJ1-1, with 7 positions matching TRBD1. This CDR3 comprises 15 residues. The germline V gene encodes CDR1 SGDLS and CDR2 YYNGEE. J was trimmed by 5 bases and V by 4 bases; bases with no gene match: 11. CDR3 sequence reads: CASSSPVQGRTEAFF. CDR3 nucleotide sequence: TGTGCCAGCAGCTCGCCCGTACAGGGGAGGACTGAAGCTTTCTTT.

This chain connects TRBV7-9 to TRBJ2-5, with 7 positions matching TRBD1. V lost 2 bases and J lost 5; bases outside the gene matches: 11. Germline V gene data show CDR1 as SEHNR and CDR2 as FQNEAQ (reference sequence). The CDR3 is 16 residues long. CDR3 in DNA: TGTGCCAGCAGCTTAATCGTAACAGGGGCTGGGGAGACCCAGTACTTC. This sequence encodes CASSLIVTGAGETQYF.

With respect to this clone: The junction shows a germline mismatch at one end, possibly a read error. The V and J genes are TRBV28 and TRBJ2-7; tentatively, D is TRBD1 or TRBD2 (6 bases each). Germline V CDR1 and CDR2: MDHEN, SYDVKM. CDR3 length equals 15 residues. The CDR3 DNA follows: TGTGCCAGCAGCTTGACGGGCCAGTCGGAAGAGAGGGGGGTCTTC. Amino acids: CASSLTGQSEERGVF.

This sequence joins TRBV6-5 and TRBJ2-7; D not certain. Germline CDR1 is MNHEY and CDR2 is SVGAGI. The CDR3 is 13 residues long. V was shortened by 5 bases and J by 4 bases, with 12 bases between the two germline ends. This CDR3 is CASSPDQTYEQYF. The CDR3 bases are TGTGCCAGCAGTCCAGACCAGACTTACGAGCAGTACTTC.

This sequence joins TRBV25-1 and TRBJ1-5; 8 bases agree with TRBD1. The CDR3 sequence is 14 residues long. Per the germline V gene, CDR1 is MGHDK and CDR2 is SYGVNS. V trimming: 2 bases; J trimming: 6 bases; junction bases outside the gene matches: 3. CDR3 nucleotide sequence: TGTGCCAGCAGTGAACAGGGGGCTCGTCAGCCCCAGCATTTT. It specifies CASSEQGARQPQHF.

This clone was recorded only once. The chain links TRBV4-3 to TRBJ1-2; the D is unclear. The CDR3 is 13 residues long. Germline loops: CDR1 LGHNA, CDR2 YSLEER. Trimming removed 3 bases from V and 5 bases from J, with 10 bases in between. The CDR3 sequence: CASSHKLFYGYTF. In DNA form, the CDR3 reads TGCGCCAGCAGCCATAAACTATTTTATGGCTACACCTTC.

The count of this clone is one. The gene calls are TRBV11-2 and TRBJ2-4; possibly TRBD2 for D (5 bases). Germline CDR1 SGHAT, CDR2 FQNNGV. Trimming shortened V by 7 bases and J by 2 bases, and 12 bases separated the two germline ends. This CDR3 region has 14 residues. CDR3 in amino acids: CASTHTSSKNIQYF. CDR3 DNA sequence: TGTGCCAGCACCCATACTAGTTCCAAAAACATTCAGTACTTC.

V and J are TRBV15 and TRBJ2-1; tentatively, D is TRBD1 or TRBD2 (5 bases each). Germline assignment: CDR1 LNHNV and CDR2 YYDKDF (reference sequence). CDR3 length: 16 amino acids. V was clipped by 5 bases and J by 4 bases, with 18 bases between them. Written as DNA, the CDR3 is TGTGCCACCAGCGTACCTTCCGGGACGGCTTACAATGAGCAGTTCTTC. Residues: CATSVPSGTAYNEQFF.

The chain carries TRBV6-5 and TRBJ1-1, with no clear D. The V gene's germline CDR1 is MNHEY and CDR2 SVGAGI. V was shortened by 6 bases and J by 1 base, with 9 bases between the two germline ends. The CDR3 runs to 13 residues. The CDR3: CASRDKGNTEAFF. In DNA, the CDR3 is TGTGCCAGCAGAGACAAAGGGAACACTGAAGCTTTCTTT.

The genes are TRBV10-3 and TRBJ2-7; 10 bases match TRBD2. V lost 8 bases, J lost 5 bases, and 0 bases stayed unmatched. Germline assignment: CDR1 ENHRY and CDR2 SYGVKD. CDR3 size: 11 residues. Here the CDR3 DNA reads TGTGCCATCGGACTAGCGGACGAGCAGTACTTC. Translated, it gives CAIGLADEQYF.

Worth noting for this clone: The same CDR3 also results from other DNA sequences found in this sample. The gene calls are TRBV11-2 and TRBJ2-3, with D unresolved. Trimming took 3 bases from V and 3 from J, leaving 4 bases between them. This CDR3 comprises 12 residues. Germline lookup yields CDR1 SGHAT and CDR2 FQNNGV. CDR3 bases: TGTGCCAGCAGCTTGGCGACAGATACGCAGTATTTT. This codes for CASSLATDTQYF.

The rearrangement uses TRBV2 and TRBJ2-1; D gene ambiguous. The CDR3 totals 10 residues. Germline CDR1 SNHLY, CDR2 FYNNEI. The germline V and J ends were trimmed by 7 bases and 15 bases, with 13 bases remaining between them. Written as DNA, the CDR3 is TGTGCCAGCACTGGTAAAAAGCTGTTCTTC. Its translation: CASTGKKLFF.

Notes on this clone: A junction boundary mismatches the germline segment, possibly from a read error. The V gene is TRBV30, the J gene TRBJ2-7; 8 bases are a match to TRBD1. The CDR3 length is 14 residues. Germline lookup yields CDR1 GTSNPN and CDR2 SVGIG (reference sequence). CDR3 sequence: CAWSPSRLGQGGFF. The CDR3 nucleotides are TGTGCCTGGAGCCCTAGTCGACTCGGACAGGGCGGTTTCTTC.

The chain couples TRBV7-9 to TRBJ2-1, with 13 nucleotides matching TRBD2. This CDR3 has 15 amino acids. V lost 2 bases to trimming and J lost 8 bases; unmatched junction nucleotides: 3. Germline CDR1 reads SEHNR; CDR2 reads FQNEAQ (reference sequence). The CDR3 reads CASSLRTSGSDEQFF. CDR3 bases: TGTGCCAGCAGCTTAAGGACTAGCGGGAGCGATGAGCAGTTCTTC.